Described below is a single TCR beta chain sequence and its context. Its specificity is not known. V was cut by 0 bases and J by 6 bases, with 20 bases left in between. This CDR3 spans 17 amino acids. CDR1 is SGHAT, CDR2 FQNNGV, per germline. The sample comes from a study of T cell responses to AZD1222 COVID-19 vaccine. TCRdb's copy holds only in-frame clones and misses some; the assay was immunoSEQ multiplex PCR. The sample lists around 180,000 clones; approximately 92% were seen once. Notes on the study in general: The donor group comprised mostly white British people and more females; the analysis possibly underestimated clonal diversity. After two AZD1222 doses, spike-specific TCR breadth and depth rose versus day 0. Only after the peak T cell response were repertoires sampled.

This chain connects TRBV11-2 to TRBJ1-1; no reliable D call. The source was peripheral blood, collected on day 0 of AZD1222 vaccination. The sequence was obtained from an adult in good health. The CDR3: CASSLDYERVARAEAFF. The CDR3 DNA follows: TGTGCCAGCAGCTTAGATTATGAAAGGGTCGCGAGGGCTGAAGCTTTCTTT.